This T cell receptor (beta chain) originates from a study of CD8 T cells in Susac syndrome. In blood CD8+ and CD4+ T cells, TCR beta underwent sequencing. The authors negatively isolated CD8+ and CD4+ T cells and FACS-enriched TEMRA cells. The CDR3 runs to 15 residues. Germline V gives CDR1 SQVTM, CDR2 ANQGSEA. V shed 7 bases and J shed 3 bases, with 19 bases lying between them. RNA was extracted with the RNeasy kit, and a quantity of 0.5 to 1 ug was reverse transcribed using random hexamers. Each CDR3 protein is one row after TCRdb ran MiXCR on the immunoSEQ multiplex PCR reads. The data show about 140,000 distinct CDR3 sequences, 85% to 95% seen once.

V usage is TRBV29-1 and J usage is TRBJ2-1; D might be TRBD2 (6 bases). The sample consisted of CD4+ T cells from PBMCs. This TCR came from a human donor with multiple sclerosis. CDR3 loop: CSATTGTALYNEQFF. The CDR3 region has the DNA TGCAGCGCTACGACTGGGACTGCCCTCTACAATGAGCAGTTCTTC.